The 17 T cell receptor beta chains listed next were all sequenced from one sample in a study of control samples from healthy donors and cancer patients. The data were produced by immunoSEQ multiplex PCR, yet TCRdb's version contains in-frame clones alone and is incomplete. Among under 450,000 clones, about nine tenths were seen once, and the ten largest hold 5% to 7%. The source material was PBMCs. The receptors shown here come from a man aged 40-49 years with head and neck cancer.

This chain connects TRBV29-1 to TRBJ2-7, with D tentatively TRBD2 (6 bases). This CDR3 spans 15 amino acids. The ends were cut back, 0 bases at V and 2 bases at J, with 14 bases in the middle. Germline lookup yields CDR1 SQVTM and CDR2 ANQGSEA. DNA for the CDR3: TGCAGCGTTGAAGATCATGATAGCGGAACCTACGAGCAGTACTTC. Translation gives CSVEDHDSGTYEQYF.

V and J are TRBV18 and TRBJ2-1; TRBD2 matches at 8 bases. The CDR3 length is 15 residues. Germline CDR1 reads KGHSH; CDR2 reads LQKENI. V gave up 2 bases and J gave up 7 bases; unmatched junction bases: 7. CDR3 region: CASSPKGSGANEQFF. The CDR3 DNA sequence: TGTGCCAGCTCACCAAAAGGTAGCGGGGCGAATGAGCAGTTCTTC.

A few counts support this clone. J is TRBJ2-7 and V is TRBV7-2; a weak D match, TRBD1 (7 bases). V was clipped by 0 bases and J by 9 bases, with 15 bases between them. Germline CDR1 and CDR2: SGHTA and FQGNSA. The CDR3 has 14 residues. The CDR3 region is CASSLAQLRGVQYF. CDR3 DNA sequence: TGTGCCAGCAGCTTAGCGCAGCTCAGGGGGGTGCAGTACTTC.

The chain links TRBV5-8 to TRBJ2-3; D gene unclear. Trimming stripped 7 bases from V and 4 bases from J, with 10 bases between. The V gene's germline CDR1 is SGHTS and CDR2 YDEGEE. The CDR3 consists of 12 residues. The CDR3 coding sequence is TGTGCCAGCCGAAGACAACCAGATACGCAGTATTTT. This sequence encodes CASRRQPDTQYF.

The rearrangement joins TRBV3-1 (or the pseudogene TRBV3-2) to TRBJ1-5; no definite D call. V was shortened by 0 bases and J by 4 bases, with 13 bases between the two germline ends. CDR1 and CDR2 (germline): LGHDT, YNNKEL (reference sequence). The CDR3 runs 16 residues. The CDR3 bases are TGTGCCAGCAGCCAAGAGAGGAGACGAGGAAATCAGCCCCAGCATTTT. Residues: CASSQERRRGNQPQHF.

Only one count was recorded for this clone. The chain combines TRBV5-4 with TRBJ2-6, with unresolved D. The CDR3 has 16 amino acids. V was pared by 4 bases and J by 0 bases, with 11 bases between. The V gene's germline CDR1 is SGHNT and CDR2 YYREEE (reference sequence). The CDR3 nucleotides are TGTGCCAGCAGCGAGGTTGGAAACTCTGGGGCCAACGTCCTGACTTTC. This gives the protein CASSEVGNSGANVLTF.

The CDR3 loop reads CASSPGPYSNQPQHF. CDR3 nucleotides: TGTGCCAGCAGCCCAGGGCCTTATAGCAATCAGCCCCAGCATTTT. This sequence joins TRBV5-6 and TRBJ1-5, with D perhaps TRBD1 (5 bases). The V end lost 4 bases, the J end lost 0 bases, and 11 bases lay between the germline ends. CDR1 SGHDT and CDR2 YYEEEE come from the germline V gene. This CDR3 has 15 residues.

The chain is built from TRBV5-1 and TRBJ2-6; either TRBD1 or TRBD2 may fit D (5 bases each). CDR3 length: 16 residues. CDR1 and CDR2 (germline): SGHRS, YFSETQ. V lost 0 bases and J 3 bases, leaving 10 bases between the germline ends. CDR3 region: CASSLGGADGANVLTF. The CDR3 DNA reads TGCGCCAGCAGCTTGGGAGGGGCGGATGGGGCCAACGTCCTGACTTTC.

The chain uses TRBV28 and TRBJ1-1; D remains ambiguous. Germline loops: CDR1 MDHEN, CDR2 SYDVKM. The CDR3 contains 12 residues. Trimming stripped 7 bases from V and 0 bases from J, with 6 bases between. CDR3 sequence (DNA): TGTGCCAGCACGCAACTGAACACTGAAGCTTTCTTT. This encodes CASTQLNTEAFF.

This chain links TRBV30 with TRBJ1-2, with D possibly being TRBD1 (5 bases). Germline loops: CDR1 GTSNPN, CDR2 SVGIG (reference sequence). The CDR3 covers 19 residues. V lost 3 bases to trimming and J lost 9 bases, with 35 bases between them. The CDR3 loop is CAWSLLKNNYRGTLGSYTF. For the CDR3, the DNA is TGTGCCTGGAGCCTCTTAAAAAACAACTACCGGGGGACTCTCGGGAGCTACACCTTC.

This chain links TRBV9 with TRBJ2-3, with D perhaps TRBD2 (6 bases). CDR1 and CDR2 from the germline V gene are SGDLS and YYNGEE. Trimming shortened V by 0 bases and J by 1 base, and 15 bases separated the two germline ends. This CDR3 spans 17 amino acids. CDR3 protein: CASSVAIGGVGTDTQYF. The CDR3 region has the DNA TGTGCCAGCAGCGTAGCTATAGGCGGGGTCGGCACAGATACGCAGTATTTT.

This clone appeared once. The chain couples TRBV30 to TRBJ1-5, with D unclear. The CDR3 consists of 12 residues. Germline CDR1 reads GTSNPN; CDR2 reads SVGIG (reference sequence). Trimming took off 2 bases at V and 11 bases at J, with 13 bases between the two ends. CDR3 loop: CAWSNGDLTQHF. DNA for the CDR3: TGTGCCTGGAGTAACGGGGATCTGACCCAGCATTTT.

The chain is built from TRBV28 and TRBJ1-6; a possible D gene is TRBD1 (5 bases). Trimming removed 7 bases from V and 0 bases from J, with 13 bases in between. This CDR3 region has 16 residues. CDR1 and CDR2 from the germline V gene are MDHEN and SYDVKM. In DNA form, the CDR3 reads TGTGCCAGCACCGGGACTTCGAGCTCCTATAATTCACCCCTCCACTTT. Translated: CASTGTSSSYNSPLHF.

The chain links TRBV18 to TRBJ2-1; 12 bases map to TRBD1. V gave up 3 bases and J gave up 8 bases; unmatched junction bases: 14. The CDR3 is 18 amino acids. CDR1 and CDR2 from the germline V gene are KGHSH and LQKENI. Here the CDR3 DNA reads TGTGCCAGCTCACCGTTAACATATAGGGACAGGGGGCTCCATGAGCAGTTCTTC. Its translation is CASSPLTYRDRGLHEQFF.

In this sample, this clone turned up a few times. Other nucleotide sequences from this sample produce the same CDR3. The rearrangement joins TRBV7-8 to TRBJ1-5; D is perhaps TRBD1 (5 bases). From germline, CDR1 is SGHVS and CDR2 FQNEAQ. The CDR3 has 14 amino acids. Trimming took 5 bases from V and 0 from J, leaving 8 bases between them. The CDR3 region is CASSPQGSNQPQHF. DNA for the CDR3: TGTGCCAGCAGCCCCCAGGGTAGCAATCAGCCCCAGCATTTT.

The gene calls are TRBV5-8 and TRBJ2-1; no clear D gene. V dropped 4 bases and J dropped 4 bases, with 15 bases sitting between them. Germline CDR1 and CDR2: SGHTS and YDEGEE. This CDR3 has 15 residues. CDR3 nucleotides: TGTGCCAGCAGCGAAGAGTGGTTCCGGTACAATGAGCAGTTCTTC. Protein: CASSEEWFRYNEQFF.

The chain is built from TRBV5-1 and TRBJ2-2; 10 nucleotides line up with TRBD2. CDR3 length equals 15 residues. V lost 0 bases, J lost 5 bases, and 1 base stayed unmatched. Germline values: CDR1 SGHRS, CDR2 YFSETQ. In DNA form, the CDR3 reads TGCGCCAGCAGCTTGGATAGCGGGGGGACCGGGGAGCTGTTTTTT. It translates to CASSLDSGGTGELFF.